These T cell receptor beta chains were read from a single sample in a study of T cells expressing NK-cell markers. TCRdb derives one entry per CDR3 protein from the 5' RACE reads, leaving out DNA. This listing includes 550,000 to 600,000 distinct CDR3 sequences. The sample consisted of blood T cells: a sorted CD56 or NKG2C T cell subset, CD4+ or CD8+ T cells, or bulk PBMC T cells (not recorded which). The receptors originated from a man aged 18 to 29 in good health. Both conserved end residues are part of each CDR3.

v_call	j_call	cdr3_aa
TRBV5-1	TRBJ2-3	CASRRAASGGPDTQYF
TRBV19	TRBJ2-2	CASSEGDRTGELFF
TRBV18	TRBJ2-7	CASSPRDRGNEQYF
TRBV20-1	TRBJ2-7	CSARDPTSGFSYEQYF
TRBV12-3/TRBV12-4	TRBJ2-1	CASCYRNEQFF
TRBV6-1	TRBJ1-1	CASSRTEFTEAFF
TRBV9	TRBJ2-5	CASSQGGRYLSQETQYF
TRBV4-3	TRBJ1-1	CASSQFPGYGATEAFF
TRBV15	TRBJ1-5	CATTDRLNQPQHF
TRBV9	TRBJ2-1	CASSSRTRVDEQFF
TRBV15	TRBJ2-1	CATSRAGGPETYNEQFF
TRBV19	TRBJ2-2	CASSMGGAYTGELFF
TRBV5-1	TRBJ2-6	CASSLPRAGFIASGANVLTF
TRBV20-1	TRBJ2-3	CSAFQTPDTQYF
TRBV5-4	TRBJ2-2	CASKEGAKYTGELFF
TRBV20-1	TRBJ2-1	CSAKRTSGNNEQFF
TRBV28	TRBJ2-5	CASGSSVSTQYF
TRBV6-2/TRBV6-3	TRBJ2-6	CASSPRWFLGANVLTF
TRBV7-8	TRBJ2-3	CASSYPGLGGFADTQYF
TRBV20-1	TRBJ1-1	CSAPTRTDTEAFF
TRBV21-1	TRBJ2-1	CASSKDNYNEQFF
TRBV11-2	TRBJ2-3	CASSLWPGDTQYF
TRBV12-3/TRBV12-4	TRBJ2-5	CASTLGEETQYF
TRBV29-1	TRBJ2-7	CSVAENLSYEQYF
TRBV29-1	TRBJ2-1	CSVAETSGYNEQFF
TRBV7-3	TRBJ2-3	CASSLTRTSTDTQYF
TRBV18	TRBJ2-1	CASSPTDNLYNEQFF
TRBV15	TRBJ2-5	CATSTRQALQETQYF
TRBV4-2	TRBJ2-3	CASSQVLDFTDTQYF
TRBV2	TRBJ2-1	CASRVWGGRDEQFF
TRBV29-1	TRBJ2-7	CSAVGGYSYEQYF
TRBV29-1	TRBJ2-6	CSVIPGTGTVSGANVLTF
TRBV6-2/TRBV6-3	TRBJ2-7	CASSPLGRSSYEQYF
TRBV4-3	TRBJ2-1	CASSQENTQAGVAYNEQFF
TRBV12-3/TRBV12-4	TRBJ2-1	CASRVGSGNYNEQFF
TRBV6-1	TRBJ2-3	CASSTKGARADTQYF
TRBV21-1	TRBJ2-2	CASSTSRDGNTGELFF
TRBV9	TRBJ2-2	CASSVGRVTGELFF
TRBV6-1	TRBJ2-2	CASRGLAGGPDGELFF
TRBV5-5	TRBJ1-4	CASSYGLLEKLFF
TRBV19	TRBJ2-5	CASSPLRVSGVIETQYF
TRBV7-2	TRBJ2-3	CASSLVGSLRTQYF
TRBV27	TRBJ2-7	CASSLSITRSAYEQYF
TRBV5-1	TRBJ1-2	CASSYEEPQGGYTF
TRBV7-8	TRBJ2-2	CASSLGLAGHTGELFF
TRBV5-1	TRBJ2-2	CASSLKRGFAANTGELFF
TRBV18	TRBJ2-3	CASSPSTSGIPDTQYF
TRBV7-9	TRBJ2-5	CASSSPGTRRETQYF
TRBV12-3/TRBV12-4	TRBJ1-1	CASSSLILEAFF
TRBV7-9	TRBJ2-1	CASSLADSLYNEQFF
TRBV18	TRBJ1-5	CASSPPRGAVRNQPQHF
TRBV7-2	TRBJ2-4	CASSLGEGLWNIQYF
TRBV7-9	TRBJ2-1	CASSFSGVAGYEQFF
TRBV29-1	TRBJ2-3	CSVARRLSTDTQYF
TRBV5-1	TRBJ2-3	CASSLAGATDTQYF
TRBV12-3/TRBV12-4	TRBJ1-6	CASSLAPGSSYNSPLHF
TRBV11-2	TRBJ2-4	CASSLLVGRAGSENIQYF
TRBV29-1	TRBJ2-5	CSVSQGGETQYF
TRBV20-1	TRBJ2-3	CSARDLRSTSGSNTQYF